This TCR beta chain was recorded in a study of identical twins. Regarding the study as a whole: Monozygotic twins shared more out-of-frame TCR alpha than recombination models predicted.

The CDR3 length is 17 residues. V trimming: 4 bases; J trimming: 5 bases; junction bases outside the gene matches: 9. CDR1 is MNHEY, CDR2 SVGEGT, per germline. There were only healthy Caucasians among the donors. Turning to this clonotype: Its cognate antigen is unknown.

Each cDNA held unique molecular identifiers, and template switching gave it a universal primer site. TCRdb analysed the 5' RACE reads with MiXCR anew, one entry per CDR3 protein. Among roughly 490,000 distinct CDR3 sequences listed, around 15% were seen once. In addition, the sample was reused for a study of yellow fever vaccine responses in identical twins. That paper adds: Reportedly, twins' vaccine T cell responses looked partly convergent and partly personalized.

This chain joins TRBV6-2 or TRBV6-3 and TRBJ2-3; the match to TRBD2 covers 13 bases. The sequence was collected from a woman between 18 and 29 years old in good health. The sample comprised CD4+ T cells sorted from blood. In DNA form, the CDR3 reads TGTGCCAGCAGTTCACCCTCGGGACTAGCGGGGCTAGATACGCAGTATTTT. Protein: CASSSPSGLAGLDTQYF.